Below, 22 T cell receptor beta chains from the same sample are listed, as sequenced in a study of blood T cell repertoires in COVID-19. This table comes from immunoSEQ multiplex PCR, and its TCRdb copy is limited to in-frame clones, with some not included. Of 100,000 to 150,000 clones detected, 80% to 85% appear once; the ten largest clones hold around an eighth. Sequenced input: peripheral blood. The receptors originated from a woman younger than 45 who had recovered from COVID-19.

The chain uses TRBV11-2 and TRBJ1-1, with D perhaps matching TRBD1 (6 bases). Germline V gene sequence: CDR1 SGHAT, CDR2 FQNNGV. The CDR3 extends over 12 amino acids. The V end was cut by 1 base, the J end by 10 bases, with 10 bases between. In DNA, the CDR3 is TGTGCCAGCAGCTTAGTGGGGGGGCGAGCTTTCTTT. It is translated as CASSLVGGRAFF. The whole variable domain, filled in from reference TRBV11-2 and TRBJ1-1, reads EAGVAQSPRYKIIEKRQSVAFWCNPISGHATLYWYQQILGQGPKLLIQFQNNGVVDDSQLPKDRFSAERLKGVDSTLKIQPAKLEDSAVYLCASSLVGGRAFFGQGTRLTVV.

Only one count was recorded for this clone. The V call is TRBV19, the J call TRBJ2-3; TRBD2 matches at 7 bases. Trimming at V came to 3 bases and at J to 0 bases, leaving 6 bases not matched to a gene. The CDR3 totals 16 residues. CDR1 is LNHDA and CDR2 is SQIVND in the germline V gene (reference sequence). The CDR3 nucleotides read TGTGCCAGTAGTATCGGGCTAGCGGAAAGCACAGATACGCAGTATTTT. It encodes CASSIGLAESTDTQYF.

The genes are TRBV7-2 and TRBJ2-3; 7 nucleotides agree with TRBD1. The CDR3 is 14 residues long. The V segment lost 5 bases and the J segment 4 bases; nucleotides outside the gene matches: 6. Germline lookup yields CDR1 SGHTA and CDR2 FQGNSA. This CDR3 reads CASSPRQGPDTQYF. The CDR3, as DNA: TGTGCCAGCAGCCCGCGACAGGGTCCAGATACGCAGTATTTT.

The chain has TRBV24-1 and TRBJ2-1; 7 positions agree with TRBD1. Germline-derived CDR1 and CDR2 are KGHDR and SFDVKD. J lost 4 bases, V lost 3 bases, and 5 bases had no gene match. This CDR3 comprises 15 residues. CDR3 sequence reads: CATSDIGGDYNEQFF. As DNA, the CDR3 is TGTGCCACCAGTGATATAGGGGGCGATTACAATGAGCAGTTCTTC.

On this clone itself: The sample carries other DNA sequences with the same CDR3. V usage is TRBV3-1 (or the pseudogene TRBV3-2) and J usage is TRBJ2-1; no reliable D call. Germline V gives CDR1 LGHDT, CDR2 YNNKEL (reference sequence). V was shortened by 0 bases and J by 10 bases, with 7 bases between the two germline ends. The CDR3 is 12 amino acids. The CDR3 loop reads CASSQDQREQFF. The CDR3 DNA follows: TGTGCCAGCAGCCAAGACCAGAGGGAGCAGTTCTTC.

The CDR3 coding sequence is TGTGCCAGCAGTCTGATCCAGGATGAAAAACTGTTTTTT. Translating gives CASSLIQDEKLFF. The V call is TRBV7-8, the J call TRBJ1-4; D is unclear. The CDR3 is 13 amino acids. The V and J ends lost 6 bases and 6 bases respectively, with 11 bases between them. The germline V gene encodes CDR1 SGHVS and CDR2 FQNEAQ.

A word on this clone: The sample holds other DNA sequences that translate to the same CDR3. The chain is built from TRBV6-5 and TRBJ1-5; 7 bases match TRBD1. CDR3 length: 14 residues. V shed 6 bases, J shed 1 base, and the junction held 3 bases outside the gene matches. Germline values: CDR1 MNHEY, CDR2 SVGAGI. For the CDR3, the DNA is TGTGCCAGCAGGAGGGGGCAGAGCAATCAGCCCCAGCATTTT. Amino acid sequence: CASRRGQSNQPQHF.

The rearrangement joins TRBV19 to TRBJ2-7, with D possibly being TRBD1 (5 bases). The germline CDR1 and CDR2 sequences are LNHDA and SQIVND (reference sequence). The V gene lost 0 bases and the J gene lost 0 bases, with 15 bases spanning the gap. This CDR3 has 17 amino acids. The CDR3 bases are TGTGCCAGTAGTATAGATCCAGGGCTAAAGCCCTCCTACGAGCAGTACTTC. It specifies CASSIDPGLKPSYEQYF.

The CDR3 reads CASSPPLRTARWGYTF. CDR3 bases: TGTGCCAGCAGTCCCCCCCTCAGGACAGCCCGATGGGGCTACACCTTC. This chain links TRBV28 with TRBJ1-2; tentative D call: TRBD1 (6 bases). V lost 5 bases and J 8 bases, leaving 24 bases between the germline ends. Germline CDR1 MDHEN, CDR2 SYDVKM. CDR3 length equals 16 residues.

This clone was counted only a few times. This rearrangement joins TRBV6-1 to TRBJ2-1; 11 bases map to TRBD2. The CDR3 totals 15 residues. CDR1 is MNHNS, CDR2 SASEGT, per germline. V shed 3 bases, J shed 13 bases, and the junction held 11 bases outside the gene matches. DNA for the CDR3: TGTGCCAGCAGTGACATAGCGGGGGGGCTTTCGGGACAGTTCTTC. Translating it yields CASSDIAGGLSGQFF.

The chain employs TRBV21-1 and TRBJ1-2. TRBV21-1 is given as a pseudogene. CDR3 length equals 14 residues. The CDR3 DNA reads TGTGCCAGCAGCAAAGTTGAGGCTAACTATGGCTACACCTTC. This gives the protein CASSKVEANYGYTF.

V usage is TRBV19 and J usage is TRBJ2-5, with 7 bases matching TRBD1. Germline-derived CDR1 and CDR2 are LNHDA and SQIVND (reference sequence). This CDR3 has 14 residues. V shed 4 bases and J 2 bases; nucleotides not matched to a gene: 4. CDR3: CASSKGTEQETQYF. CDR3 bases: TGTGCCAGTAGTAAAGGGACAGAACAAGAGACCCAGTACTTC. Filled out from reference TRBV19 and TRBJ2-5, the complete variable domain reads DGGITQSPKYLFRKEGQNVTLSCEQNLNHDAMYWYRQDPGQGLRLIYYSQIVNDFQKGDIAEGYSVSREKKESFPLTVTSAQKNPTAFYLCASSKGTEQETQYFGPGTRLLVL.

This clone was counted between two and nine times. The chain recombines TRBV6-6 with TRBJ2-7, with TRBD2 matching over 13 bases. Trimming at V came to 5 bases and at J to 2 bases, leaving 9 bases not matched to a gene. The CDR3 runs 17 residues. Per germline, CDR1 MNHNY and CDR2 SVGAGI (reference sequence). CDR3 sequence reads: CASSPDPTSGGTYEQYF. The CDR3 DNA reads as TGTGCCAGCAGTCCCGACCCGACTAGCGGGGGGACCTACGAGCAGTACTTC.

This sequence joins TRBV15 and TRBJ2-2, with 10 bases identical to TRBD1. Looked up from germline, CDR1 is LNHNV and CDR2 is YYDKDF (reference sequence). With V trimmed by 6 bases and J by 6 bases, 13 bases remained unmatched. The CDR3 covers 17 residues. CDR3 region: CATRGVPGQGMSGELFF. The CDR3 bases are TGTGCCACCAGAGGGGTTCCGGGACAGGGGATGTCCGGGGAGCTGTTTTTT. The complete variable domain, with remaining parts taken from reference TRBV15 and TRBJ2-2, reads DAMVIQNPRYQVTQFGKPVTLSCSQTLNHNVMYWYQQKSSQAPKLLFHYYDKDFNNEADTPDNFQSRRPNTSFCFLDIRSPGLGDTAMYLCATRGVPGQGMSGELFFGEGSRLTVL.

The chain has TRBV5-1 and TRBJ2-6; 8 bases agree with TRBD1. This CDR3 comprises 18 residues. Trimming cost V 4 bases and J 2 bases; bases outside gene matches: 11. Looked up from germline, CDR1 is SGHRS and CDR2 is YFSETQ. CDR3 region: CASSPGGAGGTGANVLTF. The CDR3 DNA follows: TGCGCCAGCAGCCCTGGCGGGGCAGGGGGCACTGGGGCCAACGTCCTGACTTTC.

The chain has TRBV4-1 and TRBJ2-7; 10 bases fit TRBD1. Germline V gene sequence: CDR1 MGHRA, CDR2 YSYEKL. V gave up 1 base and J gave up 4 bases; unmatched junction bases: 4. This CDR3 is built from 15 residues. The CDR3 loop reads CASSQVWTGGYEQYF. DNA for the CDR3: TGCGCCAGCAGCCAAGTGTGGACAGGGGGTTACGAGCAGTACTTC.

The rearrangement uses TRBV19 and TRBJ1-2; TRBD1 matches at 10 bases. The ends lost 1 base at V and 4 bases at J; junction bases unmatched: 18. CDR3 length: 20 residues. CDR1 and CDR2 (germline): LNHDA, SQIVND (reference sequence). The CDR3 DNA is TGTGCCAGTAGTATAGCACTCAAGGGACAGGGGATCCATAATTTCTATGGCTACACCTTC. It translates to CASSIALKGQGIHNFYGYTF.

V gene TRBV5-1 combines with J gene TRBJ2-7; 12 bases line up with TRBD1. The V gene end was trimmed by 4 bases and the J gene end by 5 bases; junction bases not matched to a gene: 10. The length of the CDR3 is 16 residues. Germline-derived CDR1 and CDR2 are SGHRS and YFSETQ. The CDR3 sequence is CASSLLGQGAGDEQYF. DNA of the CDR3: TGCGCCAGCAGCCTGCTGGGACAGGGGGCGGGGGACGAGCAGTACTTC.

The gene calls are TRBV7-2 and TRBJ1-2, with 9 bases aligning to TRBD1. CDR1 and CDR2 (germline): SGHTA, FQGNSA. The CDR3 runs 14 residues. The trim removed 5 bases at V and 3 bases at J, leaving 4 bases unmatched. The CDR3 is CASSEGQGDYGYTF. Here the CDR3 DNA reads TGTGCCAGCAGCGAGGGACAGGGAGACTATGGCTACACCTTC.

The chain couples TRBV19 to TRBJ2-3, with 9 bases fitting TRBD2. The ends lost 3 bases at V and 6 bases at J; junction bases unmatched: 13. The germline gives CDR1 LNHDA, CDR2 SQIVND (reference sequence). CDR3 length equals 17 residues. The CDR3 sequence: CASSITKAGLAPDTQYF. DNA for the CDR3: TGTGCCAGTAGTATCACAAAGGCGGGACTAGCCCCGGATACGCAGTATTTT.

The chain's CDR3 is CASSLARAGAKNIQYF. The CDR3, as DNA: TGTGCCAGCAGCTTAGCTCGAGCGGGAGCCAAAAACATTCAGTACTTC. The chain has TRBV11-2 and TRBJ2-4; a weak D match, TRBD2 (6 bases). V was clipped by 1 base and J by 0 bases, with 10 bases between them. The germline CDR1 and CDR2 sequences are SGHAT and FQNNGV. The CDR3 has 16 amino acids.

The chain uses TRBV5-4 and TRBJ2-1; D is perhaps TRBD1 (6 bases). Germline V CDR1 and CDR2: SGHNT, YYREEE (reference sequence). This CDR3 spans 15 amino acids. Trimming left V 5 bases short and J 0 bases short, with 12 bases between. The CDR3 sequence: CASRSGQGSYNEQFF. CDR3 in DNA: TGTGCCAGCAGATCGGGACAAGGCTCCTACAATGAGCAGTTCTTC.